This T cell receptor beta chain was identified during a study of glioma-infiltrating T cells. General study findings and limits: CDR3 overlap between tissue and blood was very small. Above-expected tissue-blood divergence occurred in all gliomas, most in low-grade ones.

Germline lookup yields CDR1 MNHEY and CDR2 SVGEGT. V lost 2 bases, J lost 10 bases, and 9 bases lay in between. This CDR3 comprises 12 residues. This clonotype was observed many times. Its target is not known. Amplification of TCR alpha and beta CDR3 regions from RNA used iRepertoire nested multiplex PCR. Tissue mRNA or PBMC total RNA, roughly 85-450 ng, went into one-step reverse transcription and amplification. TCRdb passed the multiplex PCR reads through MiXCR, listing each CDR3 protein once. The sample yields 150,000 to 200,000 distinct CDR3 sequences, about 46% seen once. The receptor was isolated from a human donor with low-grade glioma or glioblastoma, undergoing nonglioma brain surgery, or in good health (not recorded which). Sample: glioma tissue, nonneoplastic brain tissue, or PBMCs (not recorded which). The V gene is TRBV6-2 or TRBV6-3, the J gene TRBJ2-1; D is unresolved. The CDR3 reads CASSYDPPEQFF. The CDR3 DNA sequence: TGTGCCAGCAGTTACGACCCCCCGGAGCAGTTCTTC.